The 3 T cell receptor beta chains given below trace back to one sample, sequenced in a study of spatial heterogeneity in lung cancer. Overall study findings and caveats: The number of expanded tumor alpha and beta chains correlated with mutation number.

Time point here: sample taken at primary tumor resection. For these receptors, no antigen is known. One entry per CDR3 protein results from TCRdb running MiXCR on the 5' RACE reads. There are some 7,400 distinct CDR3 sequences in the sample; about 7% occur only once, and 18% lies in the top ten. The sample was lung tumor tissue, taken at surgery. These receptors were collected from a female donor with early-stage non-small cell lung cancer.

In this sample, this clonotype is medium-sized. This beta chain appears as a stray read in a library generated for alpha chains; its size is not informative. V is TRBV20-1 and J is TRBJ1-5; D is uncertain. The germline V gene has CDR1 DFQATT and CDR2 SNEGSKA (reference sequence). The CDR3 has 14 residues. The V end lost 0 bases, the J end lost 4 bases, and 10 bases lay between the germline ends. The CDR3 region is CSARDTRGNQPQHF. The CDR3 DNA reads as TGCAGTGCTAGAGACACCCGTGGGAATCAGCCCCAGCATTTT.

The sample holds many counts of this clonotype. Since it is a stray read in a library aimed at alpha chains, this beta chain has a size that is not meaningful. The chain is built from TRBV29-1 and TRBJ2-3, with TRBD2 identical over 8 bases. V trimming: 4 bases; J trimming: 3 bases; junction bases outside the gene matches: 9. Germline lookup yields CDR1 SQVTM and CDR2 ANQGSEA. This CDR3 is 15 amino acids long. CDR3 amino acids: CSVVIAGGGTDTQYF. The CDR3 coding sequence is TGCAGCGTTGTTATTGCGGGAGGTGGTACAGATACGCAGTATTTT.

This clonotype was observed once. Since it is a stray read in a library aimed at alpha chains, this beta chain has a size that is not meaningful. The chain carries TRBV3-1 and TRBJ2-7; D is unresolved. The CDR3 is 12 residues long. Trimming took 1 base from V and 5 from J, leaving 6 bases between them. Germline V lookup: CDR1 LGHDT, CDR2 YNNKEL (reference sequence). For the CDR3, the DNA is TGTGCCAGCAGCCAAGTGAGTCACGAGCAGTACTTC. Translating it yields CASSQVSHEQYF.